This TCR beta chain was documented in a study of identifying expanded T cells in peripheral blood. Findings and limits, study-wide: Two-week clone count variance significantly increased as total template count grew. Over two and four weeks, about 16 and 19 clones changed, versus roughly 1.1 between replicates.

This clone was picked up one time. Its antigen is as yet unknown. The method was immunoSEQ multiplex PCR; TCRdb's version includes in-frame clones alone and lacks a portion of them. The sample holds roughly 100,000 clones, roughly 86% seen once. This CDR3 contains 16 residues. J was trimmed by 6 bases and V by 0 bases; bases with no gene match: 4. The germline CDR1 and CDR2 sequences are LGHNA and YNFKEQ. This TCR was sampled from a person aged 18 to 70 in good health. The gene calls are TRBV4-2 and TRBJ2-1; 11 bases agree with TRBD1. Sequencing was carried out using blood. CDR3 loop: CASSQEGTGGGNEQFF. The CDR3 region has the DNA TGTGCCAGCAGCCAAGAAGGGACAGGGGGTGGCAATGAGCAGTTCTTC.